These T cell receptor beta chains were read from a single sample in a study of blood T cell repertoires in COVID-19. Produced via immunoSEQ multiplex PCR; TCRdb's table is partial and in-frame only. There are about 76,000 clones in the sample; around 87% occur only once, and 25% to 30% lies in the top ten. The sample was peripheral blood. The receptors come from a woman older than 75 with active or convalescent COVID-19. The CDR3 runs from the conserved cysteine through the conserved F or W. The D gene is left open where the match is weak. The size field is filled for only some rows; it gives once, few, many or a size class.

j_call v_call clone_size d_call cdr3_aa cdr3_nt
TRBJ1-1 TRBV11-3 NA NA CASSLAPQTEAFF TGTGCCAGCAGCTTAGCTCCCCAGACTGAAGCTTTCTTT
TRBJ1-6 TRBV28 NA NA CASSLFQGNSPLHF TGTGCCAGCAGTTTATTTCAGGGGAATTCACCCCTCCACTTT
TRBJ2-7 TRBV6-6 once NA CASSYSREYEQYF TGTGCCAGCAGTTACTCGAGGGAATACGAGCAGTACTTC
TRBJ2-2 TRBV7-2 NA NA CASSLRRQGRGTGELFF TGTGCCAGCAGCTTGAGAAGACAGGGGAGGGGCACCGGGGAGCTGTTTTTT
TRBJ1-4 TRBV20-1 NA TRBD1 CSASPGTAEKLFF TGCAGTGCTAGTCCGGGGACAGCAGAAAAACTGTTTTTT
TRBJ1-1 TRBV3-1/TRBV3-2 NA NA CASSQVVTANTEAFF TGTGCCAGCAGCCAAGTGGTCACAGCGAACACTGAAGCTTTCTTT
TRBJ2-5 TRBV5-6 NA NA CASSRTVQETQYF TGTGCCAGCAGCCGCACAGTACAAGAGACCCAGTACTTC
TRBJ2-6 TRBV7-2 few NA CASSSSEGAGANVLTF TGTGCCAGCAGCTCCTCAGAAGGAGCTGGGGCCAACGTCCTGACTTTC
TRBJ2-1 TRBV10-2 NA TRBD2 CASRTATSGGVYYNEQFF TGCGCCTCCCGAACCGCGACTAGCGGGGGGGTTTACTACAATGAGCAGTTCTTC
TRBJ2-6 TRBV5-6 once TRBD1 CASSFGQAPSGANVLTF TGTGCCAGCAGCTTTGGACAGGCACCCTCTGGGGCCAACGTCCTGACTTTC
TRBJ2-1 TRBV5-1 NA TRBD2 CASSSERGNSYNEQFF TGCGCCAGCAGTTCTGAGCGGGGAAACTCCTACAATGAGCAGTTCTTC
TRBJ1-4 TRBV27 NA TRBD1 CASSFLTGGHEKLFF TGTGCCAGCAGTTTCCTGACAGGGGGCCATGAAAAACTGTTTTTT
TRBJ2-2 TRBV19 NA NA CASSTPSSGTPTGELFF TGTGCCAGTAGTACCCCCTCCTCGGGAACTCCGACCGGGGAGCTGTTTTTT
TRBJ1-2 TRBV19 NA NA CASTRDNSMGGYTF TGTGCCAGTACCAGGGACAATTCCATGGGTGGCTACACCTTC
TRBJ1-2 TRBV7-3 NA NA CASGPTGNYGYTF TGTGCCAGCGGTCCGACTGGGAACTATGGCTACACCTTC
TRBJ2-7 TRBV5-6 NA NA CASSLGRARTYEQYF TGTGCCAGCAGCTTGGGGCGGGCCCGGACCTACGAGCAGTACTTC
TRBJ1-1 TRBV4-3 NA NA CASSQDLFPGRLNTEAFF TGCGCCAGCAGCCAAGATCTCTTCCCAGGAAGACTGAACACTGAAGCTTTCTTT
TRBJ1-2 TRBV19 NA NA CASRDTTNYGYTF TGTGCCAGTCGGGACACGACTAACTATGGCTACACCTTC
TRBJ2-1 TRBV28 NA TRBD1 CASSRGSQGARDNEQFF TGTGCCAGCAGCCGAGGATCTCAGGGGGCGAGAGACAATGAGCAGTTCTTC
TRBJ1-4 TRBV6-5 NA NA CASSYSRGLGEKLFF TGTGCCAGCAGTTACTCGAGAGGTTTGGGTGAAAAACTGTTTTTT
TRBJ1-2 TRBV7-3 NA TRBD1 CASSLDRAGGYTF TGTGCCAGCAGCCTCGACAGGGCGGGTGGCTACACCTTC
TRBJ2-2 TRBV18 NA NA CASSQYRVAGELFF TGTGCCAGCTCACAGTACAGGGTCGCCGGGGAGCTGTTTTTT
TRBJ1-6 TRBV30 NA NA CAWTQGFYNSPLHF TGTGCCTGGACGCAGGGGTTCTATAATTCACCCCTCCACTTT
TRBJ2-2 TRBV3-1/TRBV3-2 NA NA CASSQEGGRGGTGELFF TGTGCCAGCAGCCAAGAGGGTGGCAGGGGAGGGACCGGGGAGCTGTTTTTT
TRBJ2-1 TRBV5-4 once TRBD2 CASSWGGNSYNEQFF TGTGCCAGCAGCTGGGGGGGGAACTCCTACAATGAGCAGTTCTTC
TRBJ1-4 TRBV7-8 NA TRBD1 CASSWDRREKLFF TGTGCCAGCAGCTGGGACAGGCGTGAAAAACTGTTTTTT
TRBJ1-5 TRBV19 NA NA CASSIGLGQGRGNQPQHF TGTGCCAGTAGTATCGGTTTGGGGCAGGGTAGGGGCAATCAGCCCCAGCATTTT
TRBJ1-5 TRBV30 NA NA CAWSGGGSNQPQHF TGTGCCTGGAGTGGAGGGGGAAGCAATCAGCCCCAGCATTTT
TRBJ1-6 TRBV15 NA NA CATSRDQTESSPLHF TGTGCCACCAGCAGAGATCAGACAGAATCGTCACCCCTCCACTTT
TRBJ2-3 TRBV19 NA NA CASKRGRGTDTQYF TGTGCCAGTAAAAGGGGGAGAGGGACAGATACGCAGTATTTT
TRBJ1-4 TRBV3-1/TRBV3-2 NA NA CASSQYVIATNEKLFF TGTGCCAGCAGCCAATATGTTATAGCAACTAATGAAAAACTGTTTTTT
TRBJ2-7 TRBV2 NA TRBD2 CASLPGLGFEQYF TGTGCCAGCCTACCGGGACTAGGTTTCGAGCAGTACTTC
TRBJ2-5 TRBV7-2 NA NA CASSLAGGGETQYF TGTGCCAGCAGCTTAGCGGGAGGTGGAGAGACCCAGTACTTC
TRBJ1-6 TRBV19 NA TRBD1 CASKEQGALGNSPLHF TGTGCCAGTAAGGAGCAGGGGGCGTTAGGTAATTCACCCCTCCACTTT
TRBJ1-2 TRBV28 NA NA CASSTGDYGYTF TGTGCCAGCAGTACCGGAGACTATGGCTACACCTTC